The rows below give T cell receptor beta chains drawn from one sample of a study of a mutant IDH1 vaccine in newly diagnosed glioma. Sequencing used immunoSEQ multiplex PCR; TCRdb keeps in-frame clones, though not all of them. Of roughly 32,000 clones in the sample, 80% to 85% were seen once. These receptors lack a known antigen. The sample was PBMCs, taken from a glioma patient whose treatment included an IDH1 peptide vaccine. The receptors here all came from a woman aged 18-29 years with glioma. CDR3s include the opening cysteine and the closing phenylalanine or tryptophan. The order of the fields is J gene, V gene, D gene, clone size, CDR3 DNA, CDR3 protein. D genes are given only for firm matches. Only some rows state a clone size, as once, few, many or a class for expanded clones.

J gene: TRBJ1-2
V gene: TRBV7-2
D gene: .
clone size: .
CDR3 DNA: TGTGCCAGCAGCTTCAAACCGCAGACTAACTATGGCTACACCTTC
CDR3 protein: CASSFKPQTNYGYTF

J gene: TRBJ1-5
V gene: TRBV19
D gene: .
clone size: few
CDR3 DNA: TGTGCCAGTAATGAGGGCAATCAGCCCCAGCATTTT
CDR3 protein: CASNEGNQPQHF

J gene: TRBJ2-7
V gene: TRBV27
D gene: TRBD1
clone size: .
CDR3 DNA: TGTGCCAGCAGTCTTAGGGACAGCTCTAGTTTCCCCTACGAGCAGTACTTC
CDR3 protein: CASSLRDSSSFPYEQYF

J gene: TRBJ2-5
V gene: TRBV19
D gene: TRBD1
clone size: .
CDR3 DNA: TGTGCCAGCGGACAGGGAGTACAAGAGACCCAGTACTTC
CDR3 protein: CASGQGVQETQYF

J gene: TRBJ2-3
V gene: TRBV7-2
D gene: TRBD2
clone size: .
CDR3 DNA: TGTGCCAGCAGCTTTGGACTAGCGGATGCTGATACGCAGTATTTT
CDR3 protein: CASSFGLADADTQYF

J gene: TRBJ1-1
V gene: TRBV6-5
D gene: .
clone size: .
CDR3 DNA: TGTGCCAGCAGTAGGAGCGGAGCTTCCAACACTGAAGCTTTCTTT
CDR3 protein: CASSRSGASNTEAFF

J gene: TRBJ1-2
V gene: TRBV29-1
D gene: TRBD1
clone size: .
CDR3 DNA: TGCAGCGTTGCAGGGGGCGGAGGCTACACCTTC
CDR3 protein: CSVAGGGGYTF

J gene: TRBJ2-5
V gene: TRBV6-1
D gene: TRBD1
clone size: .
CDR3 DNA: TGTGCCAGCAACCTGGGACAGGCAAGGAAAGAGACCCAGTACTTC
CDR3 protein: CASNLGQARKETQYF

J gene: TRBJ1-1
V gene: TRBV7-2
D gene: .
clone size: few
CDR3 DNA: TGTGCCAGCAGCTTAGATCTGAACACTGAAGCTTTCTTT
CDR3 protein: CASSLDLNTEAFF

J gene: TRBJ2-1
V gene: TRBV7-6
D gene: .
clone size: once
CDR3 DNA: TGTGCCAGCAGCTTATTAGACAATGAGCAGTTCTTC
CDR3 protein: CASSLLDNEQFF

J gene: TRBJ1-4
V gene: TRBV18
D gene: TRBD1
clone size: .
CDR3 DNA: TGTGCCAGCTCACCCATGGCGAAAGGGGGCATGGGTGAAAAACTGTTTTTT
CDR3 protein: CASSPMAKGGMGEKLFF

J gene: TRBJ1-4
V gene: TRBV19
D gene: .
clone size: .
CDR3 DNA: TGTGCCAGTAGTATAGATTCCTCCGGAAAACTGTTTTTT
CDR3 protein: CASSIDSSGKLFF

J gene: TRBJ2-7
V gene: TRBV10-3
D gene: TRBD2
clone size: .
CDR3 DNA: TGTGCCATCCGTAGCGGGGCCTACGAGCAGTACTTC
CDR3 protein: CAIRSGAYEQYF

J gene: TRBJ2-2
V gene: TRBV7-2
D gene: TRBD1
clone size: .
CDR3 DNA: TGTGCCAGCAGCGCCGACAGGGTGAACACCGGGGAGCTGTTTTTT
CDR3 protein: CASSADRVNTGELFF

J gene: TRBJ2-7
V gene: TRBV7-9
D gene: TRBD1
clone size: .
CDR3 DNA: TGTGCCAGCTTGTTCTTCTTGGGACAGTCCTACGAGCAGTACTTC
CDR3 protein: CASLFFLGQSYEQYF

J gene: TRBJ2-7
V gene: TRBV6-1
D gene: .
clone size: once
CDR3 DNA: TGTGCCAGCAGTTTCCCTGGCCCCACTCCGCAGTACTTC
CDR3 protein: CASSFPGPTPQYF

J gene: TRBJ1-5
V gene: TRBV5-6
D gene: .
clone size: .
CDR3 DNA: TGTGCCAGCAGCTTGGATGGCGGTACTAGCAATCAGCCCCAGCATTTT
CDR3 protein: CASSLDGGTSNQPQHF

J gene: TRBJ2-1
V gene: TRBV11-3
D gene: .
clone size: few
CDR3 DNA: TGTGCCAGCAGCTTAGAGCAGGGGGGCTACAATGAGCAGTTCTTC
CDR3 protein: CASSLEQGGYNEQFF

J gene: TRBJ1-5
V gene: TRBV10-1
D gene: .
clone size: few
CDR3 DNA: TGCGCCAGCACCCCGAGGATCTGGATATCAAATCAGCCCCAGCATTTT
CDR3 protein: CASTPRIWISNQPQHF

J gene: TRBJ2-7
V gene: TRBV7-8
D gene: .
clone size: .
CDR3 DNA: TGTGCCAGCAGCTTCGCTTACGAGCAGTACTTC
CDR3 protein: CASSFAYEQYF

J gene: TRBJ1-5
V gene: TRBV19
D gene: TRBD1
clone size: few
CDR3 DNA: TGTGCCAGTAGCGCAGGACAGGGTGGTATAAGCAATCAGCCCCAGCATTTT
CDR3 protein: CASSAGQGGISNQPQHF

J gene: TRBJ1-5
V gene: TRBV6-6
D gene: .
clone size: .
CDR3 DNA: TGTGCCAGCAGTTACTCAGGATATAGCAATCAGCCCCAGCATTTT
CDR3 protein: CASSYSGYSNQPQHF

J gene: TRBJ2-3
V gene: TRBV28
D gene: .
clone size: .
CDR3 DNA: TGTGCCAGCAGTTTCCGGGGCACCACAGATACGCAGTATTTT
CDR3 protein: CASSFRGTTDTQYF

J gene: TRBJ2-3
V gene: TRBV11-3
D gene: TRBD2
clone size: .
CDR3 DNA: TGTGCCAGCAGCTTGTCTAGCGGGGGGCCACAAGATACGCAGTATTTT
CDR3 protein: CASSLSSGGPQDTQYF

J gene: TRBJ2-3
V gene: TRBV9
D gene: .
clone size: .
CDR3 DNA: TGTGCCAGCAGCGTAGCCGCAGATACGCAGTATTTT
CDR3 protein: CASSVAADTQYF

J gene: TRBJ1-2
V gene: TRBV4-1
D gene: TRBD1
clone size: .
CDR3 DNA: TGCGCCAGCGGTTTGCCGGGACAGGGGCCTAGCAACTATGGCTACACCTTC
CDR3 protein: CASGLPGQGPSNYGYTF

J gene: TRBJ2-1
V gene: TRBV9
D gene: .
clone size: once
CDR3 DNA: TGTGCCAGCAGCGTAAAACAGTTCAATGAGCAGTTCTTC
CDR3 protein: CASSVKQFNEQFF

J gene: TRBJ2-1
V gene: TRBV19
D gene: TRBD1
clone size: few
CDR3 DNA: TGTGCCAGTACTAAGACAGGGGCCTACAATGAGCAGTTCTTC
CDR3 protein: CASTKTGAYNEQFF

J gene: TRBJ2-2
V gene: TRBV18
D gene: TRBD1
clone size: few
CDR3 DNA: TGTGCCAGCTCACGGACAGGGAACACCGGGGAGCTGTTTTTT
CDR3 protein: CASSRTGNTGELFF

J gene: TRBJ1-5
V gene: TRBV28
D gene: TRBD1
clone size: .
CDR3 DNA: TGTGCCAGCAGGCTGACAGGGTATGAGAATCAGCCCCAGCATTTT
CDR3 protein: CASRLTGYENQPQHF

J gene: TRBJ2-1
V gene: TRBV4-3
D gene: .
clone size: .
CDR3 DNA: TGCGCCAGCAGCCAACAAGGGTCCGGTTCCTACAATGAGCAGTTCTTC
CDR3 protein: CASSQQGSGSYNEQFF

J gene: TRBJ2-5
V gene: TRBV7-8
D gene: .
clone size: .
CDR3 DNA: TGTGCCAGCAGCTTAGGGGTGTGGGGGGCTCAAGAGACCCAGTACTTC
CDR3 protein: CASSLGVWGAQETQYF

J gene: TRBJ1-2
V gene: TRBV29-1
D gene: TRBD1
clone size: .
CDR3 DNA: TGCAGCGTTGGAGGGGGCTCGGGCCTTAACTATGGCTACACCTTC
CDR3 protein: CSVGGGSGLNYGYTF

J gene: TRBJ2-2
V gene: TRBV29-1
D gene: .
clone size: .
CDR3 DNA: TGCAGCGCTGGGGACGGGGAGCTGTTTTTT
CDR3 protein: CSAGDGELFF

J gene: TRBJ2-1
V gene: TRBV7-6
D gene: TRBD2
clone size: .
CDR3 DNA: TGTGCCAGCAGCAACCCTGCCGGGGGGTACAATGAGCAGTTCTTC
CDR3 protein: CASSNPAGGYNEQFF

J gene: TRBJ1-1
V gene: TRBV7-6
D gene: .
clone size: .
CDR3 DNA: TGTGCCAGCAGCAAGAAAACGAACACTGAAGCTTTCTTT
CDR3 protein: CASSKKTNTEAFF

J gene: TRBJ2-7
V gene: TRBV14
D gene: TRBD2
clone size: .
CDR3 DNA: TGTGCCAGCAGCCAAGGGGCAGGGCGCGGGGGAGGAACCTACGAGCAGTACTTC
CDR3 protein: CASSQGAGRGGGTYEQYF

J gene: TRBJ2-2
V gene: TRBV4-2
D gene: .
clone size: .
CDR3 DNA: TGTGCCAGCAGCCAAGGTGGCCGGGCGAACACCGGGGAGCTGTTTTTT
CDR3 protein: CASSQGGRANTGELFF

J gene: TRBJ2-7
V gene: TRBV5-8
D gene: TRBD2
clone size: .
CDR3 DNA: TGTGCCAGCAGCTTCCCCCCCTTGACTAGCGCCTCCTACGAGCAGTACTTC
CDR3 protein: CASSFPPLTSASYEQYF

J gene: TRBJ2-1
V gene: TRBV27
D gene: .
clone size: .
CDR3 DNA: TGTGCCAGCAGTTTAGGGACTTTTACCTACAATGAGCAGTTCTTC
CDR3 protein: CASSLGTFTYNEQFF

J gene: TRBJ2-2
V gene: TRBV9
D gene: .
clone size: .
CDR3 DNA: TGTGCCAGCAGCGTAGTTGTCGGGGAGCTGTTTTTT
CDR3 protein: CASSVVVGELFF

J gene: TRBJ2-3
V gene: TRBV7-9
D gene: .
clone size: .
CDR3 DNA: TGTGCCAGCAGCCCGATGGGGGGAGATACGCAGTATTTT
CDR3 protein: CASSPMGGDTQYF